The sequence of this T cell receptor beta chain was determined in a study of blood T cell repertoires in COVID-19. In the authors' methods: The assay estimated nucleated cells by amplifying reference gene primers. Clones were sequenced by immunoSEQ multiplex PCR, and TCRdb holds only the in-frame ones, with some missing. That table supplies the V and J calls and clone size; D and trimming were determined from the DNA. This sample yields around 69,000 clones, of which nearly 90% are seen a single time; approximately 5% belongs to the top ten. Germline lookup yields CDR1 LNHDA and CDR2 SQIVND (reference sequence). The CDR3 totals 15 residues. Trimming removed 7 bases from V and 3 bases from J; junction bases left unmatched: 6.

The source material was peripheral blood. This clonotype was obtained from a woman between 45 and 60 years old with active COVID-19. The chain has TRBV19 and TRBJ1-3; 10 bases are shared with TRBD1. CDR3 nucleotides: TGTGCCAGTATCGGACAGGGGGTAGGTGGAAACACCATATATTTT. Protein: CASIGQGVGGNTIYF.